This T cell receptor (beta chain) was captured by sequencing in a study of T cell responses to AZD1222 COVID-19 vaccine. Notes on this clone: Its target is unknown.

Sequencing used immunoSEQ multiplex PCR; TCRdb keeps in-frame clones, though not all of them. The sample contains 130,000 to 150,000 clones, 90% of which appear only once. Findings of the study overall: Vaccine-related CD4 TCRs covered spike, predominating at 160-218 and 743-854. Reportedly, nearly half the spike-specific TCRs target unmutated variant regions. Repertoires in all cases were sampled only once the peak T cell response had passed.

Sequencing used peripheral blood, obtained on day 0 of AZD1222 vaccination. This TCR was recovered from an adult in good health.

The CDR3 DNA is TGTGCCAGCAGTTACAGCAGCCAGGGGATCAATGAGCAGTTCTTC. Translation gives CASSYSSQGINEQFF. The chain has TRBV6-2 or TRBV6-3 and TRBJ2-1; D possibly corresponds to TRBD1 (6 bases). This CDR3 contains 15 residues. Germline values: CDR1 MNHEY, CDR2 SVGEGT. The V and J ends lost 2 bases and 6 bases respectively, with 14 bases between them.